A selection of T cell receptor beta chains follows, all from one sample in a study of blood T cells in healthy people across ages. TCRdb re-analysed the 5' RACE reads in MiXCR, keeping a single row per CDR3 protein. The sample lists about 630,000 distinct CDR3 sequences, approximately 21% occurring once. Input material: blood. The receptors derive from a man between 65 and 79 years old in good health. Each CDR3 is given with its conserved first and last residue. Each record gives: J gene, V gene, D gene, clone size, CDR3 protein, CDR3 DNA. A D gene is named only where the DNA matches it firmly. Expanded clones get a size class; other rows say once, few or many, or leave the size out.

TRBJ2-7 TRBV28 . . CASSSTDFKGQYF TGTGCCAGCAGTTCAACAGACTTTAAGGGACAGTACTTC
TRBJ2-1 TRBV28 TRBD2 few CASSIAGEDGEQFF TGTGCCAGCAGCATAGCGGGAGAAGATGGTGAGCAGTTCTTC
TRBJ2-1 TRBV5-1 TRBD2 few CASSLRTSLGNEQFF TGCGCCAGCAGCTTGAGGACTAGTCTGGGAAATGAGCAGTTCTTC
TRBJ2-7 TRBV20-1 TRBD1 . CSARKHYGQGHEQYF TGCAGTGCTAGAAAACATTACGGACAGGGACACGAGCAGTACTTC
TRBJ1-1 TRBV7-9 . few CASSLWSRGLTEAFF TGTGCCAGCAGCTTATGGAGTCGGGGTTTGACTGAAGCTTTCTTT
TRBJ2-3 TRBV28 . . CASRRGGTDTQYF TGTGCCAGTAGGAGGGGGGGCACAGATACGCAGTATTTT
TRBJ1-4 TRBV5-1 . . CASSLRDATNEKLFF TGCGCCAGCAGCTTGCGGGATGCAACTAATGAAAAACTGTTTTTT
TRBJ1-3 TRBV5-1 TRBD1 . CASSLAGTDGNTIYF TGCGCCAGCAGCTTAGCCGGGACAGATGGAAACACCATATATTTT
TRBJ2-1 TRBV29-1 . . CSVEEGWLAPYNEQFF TGCAGCGTTGAAGAAGGTTGGCTAGCCCCCTACAATGAGCAGTTCTTC
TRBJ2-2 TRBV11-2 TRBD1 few CASSPRRQGENTGELFF TGTGCCAGCAGCCCCCGACGACAGGGGGAGAACACCGGGGAGCTGTTTTTT
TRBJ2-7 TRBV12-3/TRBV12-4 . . CASSFSRTYEQYF TGTGCCAGCAGTTTTTCCAGAACCTACGAGCAGTACTTC
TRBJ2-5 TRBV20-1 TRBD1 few CSAWPGQQETQYF TGCAGTGCTTGGCCGGGACAGCAAGAGACCCAGTACTTC